The 23 T cell receptor beta chains presented below share a single source sample, sequenced in a study of blood T cell repertoires in COVID-19. Assay used: immunoSEQ multiplex PCR; TCRdb lists only in-frame clones, some missing. This sample has tens of thousands of clones, with 85% to 90% found just once. Sequenced: peripheral blood. Receptors originate from a man aged 25-45 years with active or convalescent COVID-19.

This clone was found once. The rearrangement joins TRBV27 to TRBJ2-4; D possibly corresponds to TRBD1 (6 bases). Germline lookup yields CDR1 MNHEY and CDR2 SMNVEV (reference sequence). There are 14 residues in the CDR3. V shed 2 bases and J shed 2 bases, with 7 bases lying between them. The DNA of the CDR3 is TGTGCCAGCAGTTTAAGGGGGACCAAAAACATTCAGTACTTC. It translates to CASSLRGTKNIQYF.

The V gene is TRBV18, the J gene TRBJ2-3; the match to TRBD1 covers 12 bases. Per germline, CDR1 KGHSH and CDR2 LQKENI. CDR3 length: 16 residues. V was clipped by 3 bases and J by 4 bases; unmatched bases: 5. CDR3 sequence reads: CASSPRDRGRPDTQYF. CDR3 coding DNA: TGTGCCAGCTCACCGAGGGACAGGGGGCGACCAGATACGCAGTATTTT.

This chain connects TRBV6-1 to TRBJ1-1; 8 bases fit TRBD1. The junction had 10 bases not matched to a gene; V was cut back by 3 bases and J by 1 base. Germline CDR1 reads MNHNS; CDR2 reads SASEGT. This CDR3 has 17 amino acids. The CDR3: CASSDGARGRPNTEAFF. CDR3 DNA sequence: TGTGCCAGCAGTGATGGAGCCAGGGGGCGACCGAACACTGAAGCTTTCTTT.

The chain uses TRBV4-3 and TRBJ2-1; 9 bases match TRBD2. CDR3 size: 12 residues. With 8 bases clipped from V and 9 bases from J, the junction kept 5 bases outside the gene matches. The germline V gene has CDR1 LGHNA and CDR2 YSLEER. As DNA, the CDR3 is TGCGCCAGCGGTAGCGGGAGTGTTGAGCAGTTCTTC. It yields the protein CASGSGSVEQFF.

This chain uses TRBV5-1 with TRBJ2-7, with D unclear. Between the trimmed V and J ends, which lost 2 bases and 3 bases, there was a span of 9 bases. Per germline, CDR1 SGHRS and CDR2 YFSETQ. CDR3 length: 13 amino acids. In nucleotides, the CDR3 is TGCGCCAGCAGCTTTGGGCCGGACTACGAGCAGTACTTC. It translates to CASSFGPDYEQYF.

This rearrangement joins TRBV5-1 to TRBJ2-5; the D gene is possibly TRBD1 (5 bases). The V end lost 5 bases, the J end lost 5 bases, and 28 bases lay between the germline ends. The CDR3 loop spans 18 amino acids. From germline, CDR1 is SGHRS and CDR2 YFSETQ. CDR3 sequence reads: CASSFSPGRIRTRETQYF. CDR3 bases: TGCGCCAGCAGTTTCTCACCCGGCCGAATAAGGACACGGGAGACCCAGTACTTC.

This clone was counted between two and nine times. The chain couples TRBV7-8 to TRBJ1-5; a weak D match, TRBD1 (5 bases). CDR3 length: 15 amino acids. CDR1 is SGHVS, CDR2 FQNEAQ, per germline. The germline V and J ends were trimmed by 0 bases and 7 bases, with 13 bases remaining between them. CDR3 DNA: TGTGCCAGCAGCTTAGCCCAGGGAGGGCCGCAGCCCCAGCATTTT. It is translated as CASSLAQGGPQPQHF.

The chain recombines TRBV19 with TRBJ1-3; no reliable D call. The length of the CDR3 is 14 residues. The germline V and J ends were trimmed by 7 bases and 4 bases, with 14 bases remaining between them. Germline assignment: CDR1 LNHDA and CDR2 SQIVND (reference sequence). The CDR3 here is CASIPSVGGNTIYF. DNA for the CDR3: TGTGCCAGTATTCCTTCTGTCGGGGGAAACACCATATATTTT.

The CDR3 spells CASSPAGSYNSPLHF. DNA of the CDR3: TGTGCCAGCAGCCCTGCGGGCTCCTATAATTCACCCCTCCACTTT. The rearrangement links TRBV14 to TRBJ1-6; no clear D. The CDR3 contains 15 residues. The V end lost 4 bases, the J end lost 0 bases, and 7 bases lay between the germline ends. Germline V gene data show CDR1 as SGHDN and CDR2 as FVKESK. Looking up the rest from reference TRBV14 and TRBJ1-6 gives the full variable domain: EAGVTQFPSHSVIEKGQTVTLRCDPISGHDNLYWYRRVMGKEIKFLLHFVKESKQDESGMPNNRFLAERTGGTYSTLKVQPAELEDSGVYFCASSPAGSYNSPLHFGNGTRLTVT.

The J gene is TRBJ2-3, the V gene TRBV5-1, with D perhaps TRBD2 (7 bases). The germline V and J ends were trimmed by 5 bases and 4 bases, with 17 bases remaining between them. Germline CDR1 is SGHRS and CDR2 is YFSETQ. The CDR3 length is 15 residues. CDR3 loop: CASSGTGGPADTQYF. The CDR3 DNA follows: TGCGCCAGCAGTGGGACGGGGGGCCCGGCAGATACGCAGTATTTT.

CDR3 residues: CASSSYHLDTQYF. CDR3 sequence (DNA): TGTGCCAGCAGCAGCTATCATCTGGATACGCAGTATTTT. The genes are TRBV7-7 and TRBJ2-3; D unclear. Between the trimmed V and J ends, which lost 5 bases and 6 bases, there was a span of 12 bases. The CDR3 extends over 13 amino acids. Germline V gives CDR1 SSHAT, CDR2 FNYEAQ (reference sequence).

This chain joins TRBV18 and TRBJ2-1; 9 positions match TRBD1. This CDR3 region has 15 residues. V was pared by 3 bases and J by 2 bases, with 2 bases of the junction left unmatched. The V gene's germline CDR1 is KGHSH and CDR2 LQKENI. CDR3 bases: TGTGCCAGCTCACCCCGACAGGGGGCCTACAATGAGCAGTTCTTC. It encodes CASSPRQGAYNEQFF.

The chain couples TRBV5-8 to TRBJ2-6, with D tentatively TRBD2 (6 bases). This CDR3 comprises 17 residues. With 4 bases removed from V and 0 bases from J, the gap between germline ends came to 14 bases. The germline V gene encodes CDR1 SGHTS and CDR2 YDEGEE. CDR3 coding DNA: TGTGCCAGCAGCACCGGGACTCTTACCTCTGGGGCCAACGTCCTGACTTTC. This gives the protein CASSTGTLTSGANVLTF.

The chain has TRBV7-8 and TRBJ1-6, with a tentative D call TRBD1 (6 bases). Trimming cost V 6 bases and J 7 bases, with 13 bases left between them. The CDR3 sequence is 14 residues long. Germline V lookup: CDR1 SGHVS, CDR2 FQNEAQ. The CDR3 reads CASSMNRENSPLHF. The DNA for the CDR3 is TGTGCCAGCAGTATGAACAGGGAAAATTCACCCCTCCACTTT.

J is TRBJ2-7 and V is TRBV5-6; 10 positions match TRBD1. From germline, CDR1 is SGHDT and CDR2 YYEEEE. This CDR3 has 13 amino acids. J was trimmed by 6 bases and V by 0 bases; bases with no gene match: 0. The CDR3 here is CASSLGTGGEQYF. Here the CDR3 DNA reads TGTGCCAGCAGCTTGGGGACAGGGGGCGAGCAGTACTTC.

V gene TRBV27 combines with J gene TRBJ1-5; no definite D call. The germline V gene encodes CDR1 MNHEY and CDR2 SMNVEV (reference sequence). CDR3 length: 14 amino acids. Trimming stripped 4 bases from V and 6 bases from J, with 13 bases between. CDR3 loop: CASSSGASSQPQHF. The CDR3 DNA is TGTGCCAGCAGTTCCGGAGCTTCCAGTCAGCCCCAGCATTTT.

This clone turned up a few times. The V gene is TRBV7-6, the J gene TRBJ2-2, with TRBD1 matching 8 bases. V lost 5 bases and J lost 4; bases outside the gene matches: 12. CDR3 size: 17 residues. In germline, CDR1 is SGHVS, CDR2 FNYEAQ. The CDR3 loop reads CASSPLPTGALTGELFF. CDR3 DNA sequence: TGTGCCAGCAGCCCCCTCCCGACAGGGGCTCTCACCGGGGAGCTGTTTTTT.

V is TRBV7-9 and J is TRBJ1-6; 8 bases match TRBD1. With 8 bases clipped from V and 10 bases from J, the junction kept 4 bases outside the gene matches. Germline values: CDR1 SEHNR, CDR2 FQNEAQ (reference sequence). The CDR3 is 12 residues long. The CDR3 protein is CASGQGGSPLHF. The CDR3 nucleotides read TGTGCCAGCGGACAGGGTGGATCACCCCTCCACTTT.

The gene calls are TRBV6-6 and TRBJ1-2, with a tentative D call TRBD1 (6 bases). V was cut by 0 bases and J by 6 bases, with 14 bases left in between. In germline, CDR1 is MNHNY, CDR2 SVGAGI (reference sequence). The CDR3 is made up of 15 amino acids. CDR3 nucleotide sequence: TGTGCCAGCAGTTACTCGACAGGCACCCTGGATGGCTACACCTTC. It is translated as CASSYSTGTLDGYTF.

The chain is built from TRBV7-9 and TRBJ1-2; TRBD1 might be the D (5 bases). There are 16 residues in the CDR3. The germline CDR1 and CDR2 sequences are SEHNR and FQNEAQ (reference sequence). With 5 bases removed from V and 6 bases from J, the gap between germline ends came to 22 bases. CDR3 loop: CASSLQDLGTLDGYTF. Here the CDR3 DNA reads TGTGCCAGCAGCCTGCAGGACTTAGGGACTTTGGATGGCTACACCTTC.

The V call is TRBV6-5, the J call TRBJ2-3, with no clear D. Trimming shortened V by 1 base and J by 0 bases, and 8 bases separated the two germline ends. Germline CDR1 reads MNHEY; CDR2 reads SVGAGI. The CDR3 length is 15 residues. CDR3 nucleotide sequence: TGTGCCAGCAGTTACTATGGGCCGAGCACAGATACGCAGTATTTT. The encoded protein is CASSYYGPSTDTQYF.

The chain joins TRBV27 to TRBJ1-6, with TRBD1 as a possible D gene (6 bases). Germline values: CDR1 MNHEY, CDR2 SMNVEV (reference sequence). Trimming shortened V by 5 bases and J by 7 bases, and 12 bases separated the two germline ends. CDR3 length: 14 residues. Written as DNA, the CDR3 is TGTGCCAGCAGTGACCGGGACAAGAATTCACCCCTCCACTTT. Translation: CASSDRDKNSPLHF.

This clone was counted once. This chain uses TRBV4-3 with TRBJ2-3; possible D gene TRBD2, 6 bases. V shed 4 bases and J shed 2 bases, with 16 bases lying between them. Looked up from germline, CDR1 is LGHNA and CDR2 is YSLEER. The CDR3 is made up of 16 amino acids. The DNA for the CDR3 is TGCGCCAGCAGCCCGGGGACTGACCTTGCCACAGATACGCAGTATTTT. Translated, it gives CASSPGTDLATDTQYF.